The clone carrying this T cell receptor (beta chain) was observed many times. Its antigen is undetermined. The data were taken from a study of T-cell memory formation after mild COVID-19. The overall study: TCR clusters were mostly confined to one donor each.

A 5'RACE reaction primed in the constant segment made cDNA libraries of TCR alpha and TCR beta, and these carried sample barcodes and UMIs. From the 5' RACE reads, TCRdb called clonotypes with MiXCR, one entry per CDR3 protein. The sample has tens of thousands of distinct CDR3 sequences, 20% to 25% seen once. Study-wide points: While clones contracting from day 15 to 85 were balanced between CD4 and CD8, later expanders leaned CD4+.

The V gene lost 2 bases and the J gene lost 0 bases, with 10 bases spanning the gap. The germline CDR1 and CDR2 sequences are LGHDT and YNNKEL (reference sequence). CDR3 length: 15 amino acids. The rearrangement joins TRBV3-1 to TRBJ1-2, with D perhaps TRBD1 (6 bases). The sequence was collected from an adult who had mild COVID-19 (a few samples of this study predate the infection). Cell type and time point are not known. Sequencing input: PBMCs or a T cell subset sorted from them (not recorded which). Here the CDR3 reads CASSQNRAANYGYTF. Here the CDR3 DNA reads TGTGCCAGCAGCCAAAACAGGGCGGCTAACTATGGCTACACCTTC.